A selection of T cell receptor beta chains follows, all from one sample in a study of HIV-infected patients and healthy controls. Using its own MiXCR run on the 5' RACE reads, TCRdb lists one record per CDR3 protein. This sample carries over 15,000 distinct CDR3 sequences, 10% of them seen once, and the ten largest clones take under 4%. The material sequenced was blood. All receptors come from an adult in good health. Both conserved end residues are part of each CDR3.

V	J	CDR3
TRBV20-1	TRBJ2-3	CSAPTSGQSTDTQYF
TRBV12-3/TRBV12-4	TRBJ2-3	CASSLNADTQYF
TRBV10-1	TRBJ2-7	CASSEPVYEQYF
TRBV7-2	TRBJ2-3	CASSLVGPADTQYF
TRBV3-1	TRBJ2-6	CASSPVEGGANVLTF
TRBV7-9	TRBJ2-7	CASSFRQGGGEQYF